The 23 T cell receptor beta chains below all came from one sample that was sequenced in a study of cytomegalovirus exposure and HLA in healthy donors. Libraries were prepared by immunoSEQ multiplex PCR; TCRdb keeps only in-frame clonotypes and omits some of them. The table shows some 260,000 clones, with about 92% occurring only once. The sequenced sample was PBMCs. The receptors shown here come from a woman aged 30 to 39 in good health and CMV-seronegative.

This rearrangement joins TRBV27 to TRBJ1-2; tentatively, D is TRBD1 (6 bases). Trimming cost V 5 bases and J 4 bases, with 17 bases left between them. The CDR3 contains 15 residues. CDR1 is MNHEY and CDR2 is SMNVEV in the germline V gene (reference sequence). This chain's CDR3 is CASSPRGGQGYGYTF. In DNA form, the CDR3 reads TGTGCCAGCAGTCCACGTGGGGGGCAGGGCTATGGCTACACCTTC.

The rearrangement links TRBV25-1 to TRBJ2-1; TRBD1 or TRBD2 may be the D gene (5 bases each). The CDR3 runs 13 residues. Germline CDR1 MGHDK, CDR2 SYGVNS. The germline V and J ends were trimmed by 1 base and 10 bases, with 11 bases remaining between them. The CDR3 region is CASSESMGEEQFF. The CDR3 region has the DNA TGTGCCAGCAGTGAATCCATGGGGGAAGAGCAGTTCTTC.

The rearrangement uses TRBV28 and TRBJ2-7; TRBD2 aligns across 7 bases. There are 16 residues in the CDR3. J lost 1 base, V lost 6 bases, and 12 bases had no gene match. Germline V gene sequence: CDR1 MDHEN, CDR2 SYDVKM. The CDR3 nucleotides are TGTGCCAGCAGACAGGTTGGCGGGGAGGGGTCCTACGAGCAGTACTTC. Translating it yields CASRQVGGEGSYEQYF.

The chain recombines TRBV6-1 with TRBJ2-1; TRBD2 matches 9 bases. This CDR3 has 15 amino acids. Unmatched junction bases numbered 11, after V lost 6 bases and J lost 8 bases. Germline CDR1 reads MNHNS; CDR2 reads SASEGT. CDR3 DNA sequence: TGTGCCAGCAGCCCGGTGAATAGCGGGAGTCATGAGCAGTTCTTC. Amino acids: CASSPVNSGSHEQFF.

CDR3 sequence reads: CASSIKANTGELFF. CDR3 bases: TGTGCCAGTAGTATAAAGGCGAACACCGGGGAGCTGTTTTTT. This sequence joins TRBV19 and TRBJ2-2; no firm D call. The CDR3 spans 14 residues. V lost 2 bases to trimming and J lost 0 bases, with 4 bases between them. Germline V lookup: CDR1 LNHDA, CDR2 SQIVND (reference sequence).

The rearrangement joins TRBV7-6 to TRBJ1-1; no firm D call. Germline CDR1 reads SGHVS; CDR2 reads FNYEAQ. The CDR3 has 14 amino acids. The V end was cut by 2 bases, the J end by 0 bases, with 7 bases between. Here the CDR3 DNA reads TGTGCCAGCAGCTTAACAGAAATGAACACTGAAGCTTTCTTT. Protein product: CASSLTEMNTEAFF.

The J gene is TRBJ2-5, the V gene TRBV5-3, with D possibly being TRBD2 (6 bases). TRBV5-3 is an open reading frame whose function is uncertain. The V and J ends lost 0 bases and 5 bases respectively, with 20 bases between them. CDR3 length: 17 residues. CDR3 in DNA: TGTGCCAGAAGCTTGGAGGACGGGACTCTAGGGTCGGAGACCCAGTACTTC. Translation: CARSLEDGTLGSETQYF.

V is TRBV7-6 and J is TRBJ1-1, with 8 bases fitting TRBD1. This CDR3 region has 15 residues. V lost 1 base, J lost 3 bases, and 4 bases stayed unmatched. Germline V gene data show CDR1 as SGHVS and CDR2 as FNYEAQ. CDR3: CASSLGTGGYTEAFF. CDR3 DNA: TGTGCCAGCAGCTTAGGAACAGGGGGTTACACTGAAGCTTTCTTT.

The chain couples TRBV5-1 to TRBJ2-3, with a possible D match to TRBD2 (6 bases). This CDR3 region has 15 residues. Looked up from germline, CDR1 is SGHRS and CDR2 is YFSETQ. Trimming pared 5 bases from V and 0 bases from J, leaving 13 bases between. The CDR3, as DNA: TGCGCCAGCAGGACGGGAGTGATTAGCACAGATACGCAGTATTTT. The encoded protein is CASRTGVISTDTQYF.

The gene calls are TRBV25-1 and TRBJ2-3; D unclear. The CDR3 is 16 amino acids. Looked up from germline, CDR1 is MGHDK and CDR2 is SYGVNS. V lost 1 base to trimming and J lost 0 bases, with 11 bases between them. The CDR3 here is CASSEWAESSTDTQYF. The CDR3 region has the DNA TGTGCCAGCAGTGAATGGGCAGAGTCTAGCACAGATACGCAGTATTTT.

This rearrangement joins TRBV4-1 to TRBJ2-7; tentatively, D is TRBD1 or TRBD2 (5 bases each). The ends were cut back, 5 bases at V and 1 base at J, with 12 bases in the middle. The CDR3 loop spans 14 amino acids. Germline loops: CDR1 MGHRA, CDR2 YSYEKL. The CDR3 DNA reads as TGCGCCAGCAGCAGGGACCTGGGGTCCTACGAGCAGTACTTC. This codes for CASSRDLGSYEQYF.

This clone came up once. This chain links TRBV7-2 with TRBJ1-4; tentative D call: TRBD1 (5 bases). Looked up from germline, CDR1 is SGHTA and CDR2 is FQGNSA. CDR3 length equals 14 residues. V was pared by 5 bases and J by 8 bases, with 15 bases between. The CDR3 DNA sequence: TGTGCCAGCAGCCCCGAAGGGGTGGGGGAAAAACTGTTTTTT. Its protein product is CASSPEGVGEKLFF. Together with reference TRBV7-2 and TRBJ1-4, the CDR3 gives the full variable domain: GAGVSQSPSNKVTEKGKDVELRCDPISGHTALYWYRQSLGQGLEFLIYFQGNSAPDKSGLPSDRFSAERTGGSVSTLTIQRTQQEDSAVYLCASSPEGVGEKLFFGSGTQLSVL.

This chain uses TRBV5-5 with TRBJ1-1; D perhaps matches TRBD1 (5 bases). Per germline, CDR1 SGHKS and CDR2 YYEKEE (reference sequence). The CDR3 is 15 residues long. Trimming stripped 4 bases from V and 5 bases from J, with 18 bases between. The CDR3: CASSPRWGVTTEAFF. CDR3 DNA: TGTGCCAGCAGCCCAAGGTGGGGGGTGACGACTGAAGCTTTCTTT.

The J gene is TRBJ1-5, the V gene TRBV5-6; 7 positions agree with TRBD1. Germline V lookup: CDR1 SGHDT, CDR2 YYEEEE. This CDR3 has 16 residues. Trimming at V came to 2 bases and at J to 1 base, leaving 6 bases not matched to a gene. This chain's CDR3 is CASSLQGFLSNQPQHF. For the CDR3, the DNA is TGTGCCAGCAGCTTACAGGGGTTTCTAAGCAATCAGCCCCAGCATTTT.

V is TRBV4-1 and J is TRBJ1-2, with 9 bases lining up with TRBD1. In germline, CDR1 is MGHRA, CDR2 YSYEKL. The junction had 12 bases not matched to a gene; V was cut back by 6 bases and J by 4 bases. The CDR3 has 16 amino acids. The CDR3 region has the DNA TGCGCCAGCAGGAGGACAGGGGAATCGTTTCGCTATGGCTACACCTTC. Its translation: CASRRTGESFRYGYTF.

The V call is TRBV7-2, the J call TRBJ1-5; tentative D call: TRBD1 (6 bases). CDR3 length: 15 residues. The V end was cut by 5 bases, the J end by 1 base, with 12 bases between. Germline CDR1 reads SGHTA; CDR2 reads FQGNSA. The DNA of the CDR3 is TGTGCCAGCAGCACACAGGGTAACAGCAATCAGCCCCAGCATTTT. Translated, it gives CASSTQGNSNQPQHF. Using reference TRBV7-2 and TRBJ1-5 for the parts outside the CDR3, the full variable domain is GAGVSQSPSNKVTEKGKDVELRCDPISGHTALYWYRQSLGQGLEFLIYFQGNSAPDKSGLPSDRFSAERTGGSVSTLTIQRTQQEDSAVYLCASSTQGNSNQPQHFGDGTRLSIL.

As DNA, the CDR3 is TGTGCCAGCAGCCAGGGGCCCCGGACTGTGAACTACGAGCAGTACTTC. Translated, it gives CASSQGPRTVNYEQYF. This sequence joins TRBV4-2 and TRBJ2-7; D could derive from TRBD1 or TRBD2 (5 bases each). The CDR3 consists of 16 residues. The V gene's germline CDR1 is LGHNA and CDR2 YNFKEQ. Trimming pared 3 bases from V and 3 bases from J, leaving 18 bases between.

The genes are TRBV6-5 and TRBJ2-5, with D maybe TRBD2 (6 bases). The V end was cut by 2 bases, the J end by 1 base, with 11 bases between. The CDR3 length is 15 residues. The germline V gene encodes CDR1 MNHEY and CDR2 SVGAGI. CDR3 region: CASSYRAGTQETQYF. DNA for the CDR3: TGTGCCAGCAGTTACCGGGCGGGAACCCAAGAGACCCAGTACTTC.

CDR3 bases: TGTGCCAGCAGTCCGACTACCTACGAGCAGTACTTC. Its protein is CASSPTTYEQYF. V gene TRBV27 combines with J gene TRBJ2-7, with TRBD2 as a possible D gene (5 bases). V lost 5 bases and J lost 2, with 7 bases in between. This CDR3 region has 12 residues. Germline CDR1 MNHEY, CDR2 SMNVEV (reference sequence).

Only a few counts were recorded for this clone. The V and J genes are TRBV5-4 and TRBJ1-1; no definite D call. CDR3 length equals 14 residues. CDR1 is SGHNT and CDR2 is YYREEE in the germline V gene (reference sequence). Trimming took off 3 bases at V and 7 bases at J, with 16 bases between the two ends. In DNA form, the CDR3 reads TGTGCCAGCAGCTCAGCGCAGCGAGATGTTGAAGCTTTCTTT. Protein sequence: CASSSAQRDVEAFF.

The J gene is TRBJ2-7, the V gene TRBV19; 11 nucleotides align to TRBD1. Trimming cost V 4 bases and J 3 bases; bases outside gene matches: 2. Germline CDR1 and CDR2: LNHDA and SQIVND (reference sequence). The length of the CDR3 is 14 residues. This chain's CDR3 is CASSTGTGGYEQYF. In DNA, the CDR3 is TGTGCCAGTAGTACCGGGACAGGGGGCTACGAGCAGTACTTC.

The J gene is TRBJ2-1, the V gene TRBV27; D may be TRBD1 (6 bases). The V gene's germline CDR1 is MNHEY and CDR2 SMNVEV (reference sequence). The V and J ends lost 8 bases and 5 bases respectively, with 13 bases between them. The CDR3 sequence is 13 residues long. This CDR3 reads CASSWTANNEQFF. CDR3 nucleotide sequence: TGTGCCAGCTCCTGGACAGCTAACAATGAGCAGTTCTTC.

The chain links TRBV6-5 to TRBJ1-5; D is undetermined. Germline V gene sequence: CDR1 MNHEY, CDR2 SVGAGI. The CDR3 is made up of 12 amino acids. With 6 bases removed from V and 5 bases from J, the gap between germline ends came to 8 bases. CDR3 region: CASRPMDQPQHF. CDR3 bases: TGTGCCAGCAGGCCCATGGATCAGCCCCAGCATTTT.